The clone carrying this T cell receptor beta chain was found a few times. Original handling: Reference gene primer amplification yielded estimated nucleated cell counts. Method: immunoSEQ multiplex PCR; TCRdb's copy keeps in-frame clones and lacks some. The D gene and trimming were derived from the DNA, and the V and J assignments and clone size from that table. The data hold roughly 81,000 clones, with around 85% observed a single time. This sample was included in a study of blood T cell repertoires in COVID-19. About the research overall: COVID-19 samples collected from the United States, Italy and Spain covered acute and convalescent phases. PBMCs, B-cell-depleted T cells, or T cells provided the cDNA or gDNA that made up the material.

This CDR3 contains 14 residues. Trimming stripped 2 bases from V and 0 bases from J, with 10 bases between. Germline V gives CDR1 GTSNPN, CDR2 SVGIG (reference sequence). The sample comprised peripheral blood. The receptor was isolated from a man aged 25-40 years with acute or convalescent COVID-19. The V call is TRBV30, the J call TRBJ1-2; a possible D gene is TRBD1 (6 bases). The CDR3 bases are TGTGCCTGGAGTATAGGGGGTGCTAACTATGGCTACACCTTC. Its translation is CAWSIGGANYGYTF.